This T cell receptor beta chain was sequenced in a study of blood T cell repertoires in COVID-19 (dated by TCRdb to 2018 to 2021). In the study overall: Samples covering the acute and convalescent phases of COVID-19 were provided by collaborators in the United States, Italy and Spain. The prospective study material was composed of cDNA or gDNA derived from T cells, B-cell-depleted T cells, or PBMCs. Deeply sampled blood TCRbeta repertoires from subjects exposed to, actively infected with, or recovered from COVID-19 were included in the dataset. The repertoires were made available in a free public database intended to serve as a resource for research on the immune response to SARS-CoV-2. Samples were obtained from the ongoing ImmuneRACE study (first 160 participants) and from over a thousand subjects provided by 6 global collaborators. A de-identified subject ID, COVID-19 status, age in years and sex were almost always included in the sample metadata. Where available, HLA class I and class II types were obtained from metadata supplied by the sample provider rather than from assay-based typing. What the research found in general, with its limitations: The quantity of clinical and demographic metadata differed by source and by participant and was supplied without curation.

From the cysteine up to the phenylalanine, the CDR3 has a length of 16 residues. CDR3 DNA only is kept here, 48 bases in frame from base 1. Via the germline V gene (reference sequence), CDR1 is PRHDT and CDR2 FYEKMQ. V trim: 4 bases; J trim: 4 bases; unmatched bases: 5. With regard to this clone: Its antigen is currently not known. Within one base of it there is no much larger clone, and no base qualities were kept.

TCRbeta CDR3 regions were amplified from genomic DNA by means of the immunoSEQ Assay, a bias-controlled multiplex PCR. In the authors' own workflow: Nucleated cell counts per sample were estimated from amplification of reference gene primers within the assay. To quantify the absolute abundance of each unique TCRbeta CDR3 rearrangement, sequence reads were collapsed and filtered. For each sample, productive Simpson clonality was calculated as the square root of Simpson's diversity index over productive rearrangements. TCRdb carries this immuneACCESS record with in-frame sequences only. Its versions omit some clonotypes, under half of them owing to an unresolved V gene in the studies checked, with the rest unexplained. That table supplies the V and J calls and clone size; D and trimming were determined from the DNA. The sample records 50,000 to 65,000 clones, over 80% of which are singletons. The ten largest clones take up 7% to 8% of the sample.

Each collaborating institution followed its own protocols to collect whole blood in K2EDTA tubes. For TCRbeta analysis, collaborators shipped samples as frozen whole blood, isolated PBMCs, or DNA extracted from either of those sample types. The receptor comes from a woman in her fifties or sixties with active or convalescent COVID-19. Sample: peripheral blood. The chain uses TRBV13 and TRBJ2-1; a stretch of 12 junction bases matches TRBD2. The DNA sequence follows: TGTGCCAGCAGCTCCCAAGGACTAGCGGGGTACAATGAGCAGTTCTTC. The translation is CASSSQGLAGYNEQFF.